This TCR beta chain is drawn from a study of shared clonotypes between healthy human individuals. PBMC DNA, left unsorted, was sequenced on ten immunoSEQ deep assay plates. The repertoire was sequenced with immunoSEQ multiplex PCR; TCRdb's copy has only in-frame clones and lacks some. This table has 100,000 or so clones, around 43% appearing once. This clone was seen many times. This CDR3 is built from 18 residues. Germline lookup yields CDR1 SGHTA and CDR2 FQGTGA. V was pared by 1 base and J by 4 bases, with 12 bases of the junction left unmatched. The rearrangement joins TRBV7-3 to TRBJ2-1; 8 positions match TRBD2. The TCR sequence derives from a woman between 35 and 50 years old in good health. Some clones in this sample may be carry-over from other donors' samples. Source material: PBMCs. In DNA, the CDR3 is TGTGCCAGCAGCTTAAGACCTTCGGCGGGAGGTCCGTACAATGAGCAGTTCTTC. Protein: CASSLRPSAGGPYNEQFF. The complete variable domain, with remaining parts taken from reference TRBV7-3 and TRBJ2-1, reads GAGVSQTPSNKVTEKGKYVELRCDPISGHTALYWYRQSLGQGPEFLIYFQGTGAADDSGLPNDRFFAVRPEGSVSTLKIQRTERGDSAVYLCASSLRPSAGGPYNEQFFGPGTRLTVL.